Below, 15 T cell receptor beta chains from the same sample are listed, as sequenced in a study of CD8 T cells in Susac syndrome. The RNA input was roughly 0.45 to 1 ug, and it was reverse transcribed with random hexamers. TCRdb re-derived calls from the immunoSEQ multiplex PCR reads in MiXCR, one entry per CDR3 protein. Of 180,000 or so distinct CDR3 sequences in the sample, about 94% were seen once. The specimen was CD4+ T cells from PBMCs. The receptors shown here come from a human donor in good health.

This chain links TRBV20-1 with TRBJ2-7; 8 bases align to TRBD1. The germline CDR1 and CDR2 sequences are DFQATT and SNEGSKA (reference sequence). Germline trimming cut 5 bases from V and 2 bases from J; bases unmatched to any gene: 8. The CDR3 sequence is 14 residues long. CDR3 in amino acids: CSAARTGTTYEQYF. For the CDR3, the DNA is TGCAGTGCTGCCCGGACAGGGACGACCTACGAGCAGTACTTC.

V usage is TRBV29-1 and J usage is TRBJ1-1; tentative D call: TRBD1 (6 bases). The CDR3 spans 14 residues. V lost 5 bases, J lost 0 bases, and 13 bases lay in between. Germline CDR1 SQVTM, CDR2 ANQGSEA. CDR3 protein: CSVTRGSMNTEAFF. In DNA form, the CDR3 reads TGCAGCGTTACCAGGGGATCCATGAACACTGAAGCTTTCTTT.

The chain links TRBV7-6 to TRBJ2-7, with no clear D. From germline, CDR1 is SGHVS and CDR2 FNYEAQ. CDR3 size: 12 residues. The germline V and J ends were trimmed by 5 bases and 2 bases, with 7 bases remaining between them. In DNA form, the CDR3 reads TGTGCCAGCAGCCCTAACCCCTACGAGCAGTACTTC. This sequence encodes CASSPNPYEQYF.

This chain links TRBV4-2 with TRBJ1-4; weak D call: TRBD1 (5 bases). CDR1 is LGHNA and CDR2 is YNFKEQ in the germline V gene. The CDR3 sequence is 16 residues long. V was clipped by 0 bases and J by 7 bases, with 15 bases between them. The CDR3 DNA follows: TGTGCCAGCAGCCAAGATGTGAGTGGTCAGGGTGAAAAACTGTTTTTT. This sequence encodes CASSQDVSGQGEKLFF.

This clonotype was observed a few times. The rearrangement links TRBV27 to TRBJ2-5; the match to TRBD1 covers 12 bases. Germline V gene sequence: CDR1 MNHEY, CDR2 SMNVEV (reference sequence). This CDR3 has 15 residues. Trimming at V came to 6 bases and at J to 4 bases, leaving 6 bases not matched to a gene. The CDR3 bases are TGTGCCAGCAGCCCAGGGACAGGGGGCAGAGAGACCCAGTACTTC. Residues: CASSPGTGGRETQYF.

The chain employs TRBV19 and TRBJ1-1; D not certain. Germline values: CDR1 LNHDA, CDR2 SQIVND (reference sequence). The V and J ends lost 3 bases and 3 bases respectively, with 14 bases between them. The CDR3 covers 15 residues. The CDR3 protein is CASSIMMGKYTEAFF. In DNA, the CDR3 is TGTGCCAGTAGTATTATGATGGGGAAGTACACTGAAGCTTTCTTT. Filled out from reference TRBV19 and TRBJ1-1, the complete variable domain reads DGGITQSPKYLFRKEGQNVTLSCEQNLNHDAMYWYRQDPGQGLRLIYYSQIVNDFQKGDIAEGYSVSREKKESFPLTVTSAQKNPTAFYLCASSIMMGKYTEAFFGQGTRLTVV.

CDR3 sequence: CSARDPRGWGTEAFF. DNA for the CDR3: TGCAGTGCTAGAGACCCTCGGGGGTGGGGCACTGAAGCTTTCTTT. The rearrangement joins TRBV20-1 to TRBJ1-1; D is perhaps TRBD1 (5 bases). Per the germline V gene, CDR1 is DFQATT and CDR2 is SNEGSKA (reference sequence). The CDR3 runs to 15 residues. Trimming took 0 bases from V and 4 from J, leaving 15 bases between them.

The chain is built from TRBV12-3 or TRBV12-4 and TRBJ1-2; 8 bases line up with TRBD1. This CDR3 spans 15 amino acids. The ends lost 0 bases at V and 6 bases at J; junction bases unmatched: 6. The CDR3 region has the DNA TGTGCCAGCAGTTTAGCCGACACAGGGGGAAATGGCTACACCTTC. It codes for CASSLADTGGNGYTF.

This chain joins TRBV7-9 and TRBJ2-1; 7 nucleotides line up with TRBD1. This CDR3 is 15 amino acids long. Germline-derived CDR1 and CDR2 are SEHNR and FQNEAQ (reference sequence). Trimming at V came to 6 bases and at J to 5 bases, leaving 10 bases not matched to a gene. The CDR3 here is CASRRGRDSDNEQFF. The CDR3 DNA is TGTGCCAGCAGAAGAGGCCGGGACAGTGACAATGAGCAGTTCTTC.

In regard to this clonotype: Mismatch with germline at one junction end may stem from a read error. The CDR3 DNA reads TGTGCCAGCAGTGGTTCTTATAGCAATCAGCCCCAGCAATTT. Protein product: CASSGSYSNQPQQF. This chain links TRBV2 with TRBJ1-5; unclear D gene. The CDR3 extends over 14 amino acids. Germline lookup yields CDR1 SNHLY and CDR2 FYNNEI. The variable domain in full, completed from reference TRBV2 and TRBJ1-5, reads EPEVTQTPSHQVTQMGQEVILRCVPISNHLYFYWYRQILGQKVEFLVSFYNNEISEKSEIFDDQFSVERPDGSNFTLKIRSTKLEDSAMYFCASSGSYSNQPQQFGDGTRLSIL.

The V gene is TRBV10-3, the J gene TRBJ1-1, with D tentatively TRBD1 (5 bases). This CDR3 has 13 amino acids. V dropped 3 bases and J dropped 2 bases, with 7 bases sitting between them. Germline CDR1 and CDR2: ENHRY and SYGVKD. CDR3 loop: CAISEGVNTEAFF. The CDR3 coding sequence is TGTGCCATCAGTGAAGGGGTCAACACTGAAGCTTTCTTT.

This clonotype appeared once. The V call is TRBV5-4, the J call TRBJ1-2; D perhaps matches TRBD1 (5 bases). V dropped 4 bases and J dropped 2 bases, with 12 bases sitting between them. The CDR3 loop spans 14 amino acids. Germline-derived CDR1 and CDR2 are SGHNT and YYREEE (reference sequence). The CDR3 region has the DNA TGTGCCAGCAGCGCTCTGGGGCGAAACTATGGCTACACCTTC. Translating it yields CASSALGRNYGYTF. The full variable domain, with the rest looked up from reference TRBV5-4 and TRBJ1-2, is ETGVTQSPTHLIKTRGQQVTLRCSSQSGHNTVSWYQQALGQGPQFIFQYYREEENGRGNFPPRFSGLQFPNYSSELNVNALELDDSALYLCASSALGRNYGYTFGSGTRLTVV.

The CDR3 region has the DNA TGTGCCAGCATGCTAGCGGGGGGCCTAGCCCTCTCCTACAATGAGCAGTTCTTC. Protein product: CASMLAGGLALSYNEQFF. The chain recombines TRBV28 with TRBJ2-1; 11 bases align to TRBD2. V trimming: 7 bases; J trimming: 0 bases; junction bases outside the gene matches: 11. Germline CDR1 is MDHEN and CDR2 is SYDVKM. The CDR3 contains 18 residues.

This chain connects TRBV20-1 to TRBJ2-1; 8 bases line up with TRBD2. Per germline, CDR1 DFQATT and CDR2 SNEGSKA (reference sequence). The V and J ends lost 4 bases and 9 bases, in that order; junction bases with no gene match: 11. CDR3 size: 14 residues. CDR3 amino acids: CSAKGRGGVGEQFF. CDR3 nucleotide sequence: TGCAGTGCTAAAGGTCGGGGGGGCGTCGGTGAGCAGTTCTTC.

The chain links TRBV6-6 to TRBJ1-5; D ambiguous. This CDR3 is 11 amino acids long. CDR1 and CDR2 from the germline V gene are MNHNY and SVGAGI (reference sequence). The ends were cut back, 5 bases at V and 4 bases at J, with 3 bases in the middle. CDR3 region: CASSNNQPQHF. CDR3 coding DNA: TGTGCCAGCAGTAATAATCAGCCCCAGCATTTT.